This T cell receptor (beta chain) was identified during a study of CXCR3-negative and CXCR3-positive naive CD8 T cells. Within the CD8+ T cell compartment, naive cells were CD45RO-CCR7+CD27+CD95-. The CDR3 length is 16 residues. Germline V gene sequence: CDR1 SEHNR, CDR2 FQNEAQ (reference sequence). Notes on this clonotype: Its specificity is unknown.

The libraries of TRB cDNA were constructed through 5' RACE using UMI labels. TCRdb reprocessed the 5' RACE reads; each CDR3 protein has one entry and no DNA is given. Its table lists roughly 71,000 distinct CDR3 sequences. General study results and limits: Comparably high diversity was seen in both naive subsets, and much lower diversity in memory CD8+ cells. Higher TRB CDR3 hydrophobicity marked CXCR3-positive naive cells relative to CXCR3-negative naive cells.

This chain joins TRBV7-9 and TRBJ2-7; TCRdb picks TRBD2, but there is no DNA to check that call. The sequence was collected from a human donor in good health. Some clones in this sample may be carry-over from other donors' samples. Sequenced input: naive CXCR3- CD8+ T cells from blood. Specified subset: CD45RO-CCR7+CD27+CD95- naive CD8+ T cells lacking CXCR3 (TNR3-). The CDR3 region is CASSPQGTRGNYEQYF.